Listed here are 2 T cell receptor beta chains from one sample, sequenced in a study of read filtering for tumor transcriptome and immune sequencing. This library used roughly 400 ng RNA and molecular barcoded adaptors spanning alpha/delta and beta/gamma chains. From the reads, TCRdb called clonotypes with MiXCR, one entry per CDR3 protein. Among some 41,000 distinct CDR3 sequences listed, around 15% were seen once. Sequences were obtained from a population of CD138-negative cells sorted from bone marrow. The receptors were sampled from a donor aged 40 or older with multiple myeloma.

Of note for this clonotype: A far larger clone is off by one base, so a read error is likely. The chain employs TRBV11-2 and TRBJ2-1; the D gene is possibly TRBD1 (6 bases). The CDR3 length is 13 residues. CDR1 and CDR2 (germline): SGHAT, FQNNGV. The chain's CDR3 is CASGLGGLGEQFF. In DNA, the CDR3 is TGTGCCAGCGGCTTAGGGGGATTGGGCGAGCAGTTCTTC.

This clonotype was seen ten or more times. The genes are TRBV7-2 and TRBJ2-2; 9 bases agree with TRBD2. Germline lookup yields CDR1 SGHTA and CDR2 FQGNSA. This CDR3 has 16 residues. V lost 2 bases and J lost 5; bases outside the gene matches: 6. Written as DNA, the CDR3 is TGTGCCAGCAGCTTAAAGGGGACTAGCCCAACCGGGGAGCTGTTTTTT. Its translation: CASSLKGTSPTGELFF. Together with reference TRBV7-2 and TRBJ2-2, the CDR3 gives the full variable domain: GAGVSQSPSNKVTEKGKDVELRCDPISGHTALYWYRQSLGQGLEFLIYFQGNSAPDKSGLPSDRFSAERTGGSVSTLTIQRTQQEDSAVYLCASSLKGTSPTGELFFGEGSRLTVL.